This entry is about one TCR beta chain. These data are taken from a study of OX40 agonist ivuxolimab in advanced cancers. Unmatched junction bases numbered 11, after V lost 6 bases and J lost 5 bases. Per germline, CDR1 MDHEN and CDR2 SYDVKM. The CDR3 totals 15 residues. Method: immunoSEQ multiplex PCR; TCRdb's copy keeps in-frame clones and lacks some. Of more than 75,000 clones in the sample, under 95% are singletons; the top ten hold around 0.72%. The specimen was CD4+ or CD8+ T cells sorted from blood, collected in a trial of the OX40 agonist ivuxolimab. This chain joins TRBV28 and TRBJ2-5; TRBD2 matches 8 bases. The clonotype was recovered from an adult with an advanced solid tumor such as melanoma, head and neck, liver or kidney cancer. The CDR3 bases are TGTGCCAGCAGCCCCCGTAGCGGGATGCGGGAGACCCAGTACTTC. It codes for CASSPRSGMRETQYF. The whole variable domain, filled in from reference TRBV28 and TRBJ2-5, reads DVKVTQSSRYLVKRTGEKVFLECVQDMDHENMFWYRQDPGLGLRLIYFSYDVKMKEKGDIPEGYSVSREKKERFSLILESASTNQTSMYLCASSPRSGMRETQYFGPGTRLLVL.